This TCR beta chain was profiled in a study of CD8 T cells in Susac syndrome. The CDR3 spans 14 residues. Trimming pared 10 bases from V and 3 bases from J, leaving 18 bases between. Germline values: CDR1 MNHNS, CDR2 SASEGT. When the RNA was reverse transcribed, random hexamers were used with an input of about 0.5 to 1 ug. The TCR beta CDR3 was amplified by immunoSEQ multiplex PCR across 54 Vbeta, 13 Jbeta. One entry per CDR3 protein, called by TCRdb with MiXCR from the immunoSEQ multiplex PCR reads. The table records around 190,000 distinct CDR3 sequences, roughly 94% of them present only once. V and J are TRBV6-1 and TRBJ2-5, with D possibly being TRBD1 (5 bases). Material: CD4+ T cells from PBMCs. The origin of this receptor is a human donor in good health. The CDR3 DNA follows: TGTGCCACCATGGTGCAGGGTGGAGAAGAGACCCAGTACTTC. It translates to CATMVQGGEETQYF.